The 24 T cell receptor beta chains below were found in one sample sequenced in a study of T cell repertoires in cytomegalovirus infection. Each CDR3 protein is one row after TCRdb ran MiXCR on the reads. The table includes about 500,000 distinct CDR3 sequences, about 33% detected once. Their specific antigens are unknown. The sequences come from cultured PBMCs, collected from culture after CMV antigen stimulation. These receptors originate from a human donor in good health (CMV status not recorded). Some clones in this sample may be carry-over from other donors' samples.

This clonotype appeared many times. The chain is built from TRBV7-2 and TRBJ1-1, with D uncertain. Germline CDR1 SGHTA, CDR2 FQGNSA. V lost 1 base and J lost 1, with 7 bases in between. The CDR3 is made up of 14 amino acids. The CDR3 sequence: CASSLDAGNTEAFF. The CDR3 DNA sequence: TGTGCCAGCAGCTTAGACGCAGGGAACACTGAAGCTTTCTTT. The full variable domain, its missing parts supplied by reference TRBV7-2 and TRBJ1-1, is GAGVSQSPSNKVTEKGKDVELRCDPISGHTALYWYRQSLGQGLEFLIYFQGNSAPDKSGLPSDRFSAERTGGSVSTLTIQRTQQEDSAVYLCASSLDAGNTEAFFGQGTRLTVV.

The rearrangement links TRBV12-5 to TRBJ2-7; 8 positions agree with TRBD2. CDR1 is LGHNT, CDR2 FRNRAP, per germline. J lost 5 bases, V lost 8 bases, and 8 bases had no gene match. This CDR3 has 13 residues. The CDR3 bases are TGTGCTAGTCGGGGGGGGGGCCGCGACGAGCAGTACGTC. This translates into CASRGGGRDEQYV.

This clonotype was seen many times. The rearrangement joins TRBV7-2 to TRBJ1-5; 9 nucleotides align to TRBD1. Trimming took 5 bases from V and 7 from J; bases not matched to a gene: 9. The CDR3 covers 15 residues. Germline V CDR1 and CDR2: SGHTA, FQGNSA. CDR3 sequence: CASSKQGAVEQPQHF. The CDR3, as DNA: TGTGCCAGCAGCAAACAGGGGGCCGTGGAGCAGCCCCAGCATTTT.

In this sample, this clonotype turned up a few times. The V gene is TRBV7-3, the J gene TRBJ2-1, with 14 bases identical to TRBD2. CDR1 and CDR2 from the germline V gene are SGHTA and FQGTGA. CDR3 size: 16 residues. Unmatched junction bases numbered 8, after V lost 4 bases and J lost 9 bases. CDR3 DNA: TGTGCCAGCAGCTCGTCCGGGACTAGCGGGAGCGGTGAGCAGTTCTTC. It codes for CASSSSGTSGSGEQFF.

The chain recombines TRBV4-1 with TRBJ2-1, with TRBD2 identical over 8 bases. The ends lost 1 base at V and 5 bases at J; junction bases unmatched: 7. The germline gives CDR1 MGHRA, CDR2 YSYEKL. The CDR3 has 16 residues. CDR3 DNA sequence: TGCGCCAGCAGCCAAGCCGGGACTAGAAAAGACAATGAGCAGTTCTTC. Translation gives CASSQAGTRKDNEQFF.

This chain connects TRBV4-2 to TRBJ2-1; 9 positions match TRBD2. CDR1 LGHNA and CDR2 YNFKEQ come from the germline V gene. This CDR3 contains 17 residues. V gave up 2 bases and J gave up 8 bases; unmatched junction bases: 13. The CDR3 sequence is CASSQMSIAGDLDEQFF. The CDR3 DNA follows: TGTGCCAGCAGCCAAATGTCCATAGCGGGAGATCTCGATGAGCAGTTCTTC.

This clonotype appeared a few times. The gene calls are TRBV12-3 or TRBV12-4 and TRBJ2-1, with TRBD1 matching over 8 bases. The CDR3 loop spans 14 amino acids. Germline trimming cut 7 bases from V and 7 bases from J; bases unmatched to any gene: 9. CDR3 DNA: TGTGCCAGCACGGCCCACAGGGGGTTGAATGAGCAGTTCTTC. It is translated as CASTAHRGLNEQFF.

V is TRBV29-1 and J is TRBJ1-1; tentatively, D is TRBD1 (5 bases). Germline CDR1 reads SQVTM; CDR2 reads ANQGSEA. This CDR3 has 12 residues. The V end lost 5 bases, the J end lost 11 bases, and 18 bases lay between the germline ends. The CDR3 reads CSVTSGGGYAFF. The CDR3 bases are TGCAGCGTTACGAGCGGGGGAGGGTATGCTTTCTTT.

This clonotype occurred a few times. This chain uses TRBV4-1 with TRBJ2-2, with 7 bases fitting TRBD2. With V trimmed by 2 bases and J by 2 bases, 2 bases remained unmatched. CDR3 size: 15 residues. The germline CDR1 and CDR2 sequences are MGHRA and YSYEKL. CDR3 DNA: TGCGCCAGCAGCCAAACGGGAGGAAACACCGGGGAGCTGTTTTTT. This translates into CASSQTGGNTGELFF.

This chain joins TRBV9 and TRBJ1-2; D possibly corresponds to TRBD1 (5 bases). Germline V gene sequence: CDR1 SGDLS, CDR2 YYNGEE. The CDR3 spans 16 residues. Trimming shortened V by 3 bases and J by 4 bases, and 19 bases separated the two germline ends. Written as DNA, the CDR3 is TGTGCCAGCAGCGCCGATCCGGGACCGATGTCCTATGGCTACACCTTC. Translating gives CASSADPGPMSYGYTF.

The chain uses TRBV27 and TRBJ1-1; no clear D gene. The CDR3 is made up of 14 amino acids. Trimming took off 3 bases at V and 0 bases at J, with 8 bases between the two ends. Germline CDR1 is MNHEY and CDR2 is SMNVEV (reference sequence). The CDR3 loop reads CASSFQRMNTEAFF. CDR3 nucleotide sequence: TGTGCCAGCAGTTTTCAGAGAATGAACACTGAAGCTTTCTTT.

V is TRBV18 and J is TRBJ2-1, with unresolved D. Germline V gives CDR1 KGHSH, CDR2 LQKENI. The CDR3 totals 16 residues. V was shortened by 0 bases and J by 0 bases, with 9 bases between the two germline ends. CDR3: CASSPPGSSSYNEQFF. DNA for the CDR3: TGTGCCAGCTCACCACCCGGATCCAGCTCCTACAATGAGCAGTTCTTC.

This clonotype was counted only a few times. This chain links TRBV27 with TRBJ2-7; a weak D match, TRBD2 (5 bases). The CDR3 is 14 amino acids. In germline, CDR1 is MNHEY, CDR2 SMNVEV (reference sequence). V dropped 2 bases and J dropped 8 bases, with 16 bases sitting between them. The CDR3 coding sequence is TGTGCCAGCAGTTTAGGACTCTCTAGCTCCAAGCAGTACGTC. Its protein product is CASSLGLSSSKQYV.

The chain employs TRBV29-1 and TRBJ2-5; TRBD2 might be the D (5 bases). The germline V and J ends were trimmed by 4 bases and 2 bases, with 14 bases remaining between them. The CDR3 length is 14 residues. Germline CDR1 and CDR2: SQVTM and ANQGSEA. CDR3 DNA sequence: TGCAGCGTTGTCGAGCGGCCCGCGCAAGAGACCCAGTACTTC. It codes for CSVVERPAQETQYF.

The V gene is TRBV6-1, the J gene TRBJ1-1, with unresolved D. Trimming removed 3 bases at V and 0 bases at J, with 11 bases between. The germline V gene encodes CDR1 MNHNS and CDR2 SASEGT. The CDR3 sequence is 15 residues long. This CDR3 reads CASSDTTTLNTEAFF. The DNA of the CDR3 is TGTGCCAGCAGTGATACGACAACCTTGAACACTGAAGCTTTCTTT.

This clonotype was observed at least ten times. The genes are TRBV7-8 and TRBJ1-2, with no clear D. The V end was cut by 0 bases, the J end by 3 bases, with 8 bases between. The CDR3 runs 14 residues. Germline V gene lookup returns CDR1 SGHVS and CDR2 FQNEAQ. CDR3 loop: CASSLAREDYGYTF. In DNA form, the CDR3 reads TGTGCCAGCAGCTTAGCGAGGGAGGACTATGGCTACACCTTC.

The rearrangement joins TRBV18 to TRBJ1-5; a possible D gene is TRBD1 (5 bases). Germline V gives CDR1 KGHSH, CDR2 LQKENI. Deletions cut 3 bases from V and 2 bases from J, with 11 bases between. The CDR3 spans 15 residues. CDR3 residues: CASSPGASGNQPQHF. CDR3 in DNA: TGTGCCAGCTCACCCGGGGCGAGTGGCAATCAGCCCCAGCATTTT.

The genes are TRBV5-1 and TRBJ2-1; 10 nucleotides agree with TRBD2. V lost 4 bases to trimming and J lost 5 bases; unmatched junction nucleotides: 9. The CDR3 runs to 16 residues. Germline CDR1 reads SGHRS; CDR2 reads YFSETQ. The DNA for the CDR3 is TGCGCCAGCAGCCCCAAAAAAGGACTAGCGGACAATGAGCAGTTCTTC. Protein product: CASSPKKGLADNEQFF.

This sequence joins TRBV12-3 or TRBV12-4 and TRBJ2-5, with D perhaps TRBD1 (6 bases). The CDR3 has 14 amino acids. The V gene lost 5 bases and the J gene lost 3 bases, with 13 bases spanning the gap. CDR3 region: CASSHSSGEETQYF. Here the CDR3 DNA reads TGTGCCAGCAGTCATTCGTCAGGGGAAGAGACCCAGTACTTC.

This clonotype was recorded once. This rearrangement joins TRBV19 to TRBJ2-4; 8 bases fit TRBD2. CDR1 and CDR2 from the germline V gene are LNHDA and SQIVND (reference sequence). The CDR3 is 18 residues long. With 4 bases clipped from V and 0 bases from J, the junction kept 11 bases outside the gene matches. The CDR3 loop reads CASSTGGGTQVAKNIQYF. The CDR3 DNA reads TGTGCCAGTAGTACGGGAGGGGGGACTCAAGTAGCCAAAAACATTCAGTACTTC.

This clonotype was counted at least ten times. This chain links TRBV7-2 with TRBJ2-1; D not certain. The CDR3 extends over 14 amino acids. The germline V and J ends were trimmed by 5 bases and 5 bases, with 13 bases remaining between them. In germline, CDR1 is SGHTA, CDR2 FQGNSA. CDR3 sequence reads: CASSPRRTHNEQFF. The DNA for the CDR3 is TGTGCCAGCAGCCCAAGACGGACCCACAATGAGCAGTTCTTC.

CDR3 coding DNA: TGTGCCAGCGGAACCGGGACTAGCGGGAGAATTGCCTACAATGAGCAGTTCTTC. Amino acid sequence: CASGTGTSGRIAYNEQFF. The chain uses TRBV28 and TRBJ2-1, with 14 bases that match TRBD2. V shed 8 bases, J shed 2 bases, and the junction held 11 bases outside the gene matches. In germline, CDR1 is MDHEN, CDR2 SYDVKM. This CDR3 contains 18 residues.

This clonotype was observed a handful of times. The chain employs TRBV10-3 and TRBJ2-3, with D tentatively TRBD2 (5 bases). The CDR3 extends over 13 amino acids. CDR1 is ENHRY and CDR2 is SYGVKD in the germline V gene. The V and J ends lost 7 bases and 0 bases respectively, with 8 bases between them. The CDR3 spells CAIKERSTDTQYF. The CDR3 nucleotides are TGTGCCATCAAAGAGCGGAGCACAGATACGCAGTATTTT.

The V and J genes are TRBV10-3 and TRBJ1-2; 7 nucleotides match TRBD1. The junction had 5 bases not matched to a gene; V was cut back by 4 bases and J by 3 bases. The CDR3 sequence is 14 residues long. Germline values: CDR1 ENHRY, CDR2 SYGVKD. As DNA, the CDR3 is TGTGCCATCAGTGCGACAGGGTACGACTATGGCTACACCTTC. Translated, it gives CAISATGYDYGYTF.